The T cell receptor (beta chain) described here comes from a study of blood T cells in healthy people across ages (dated by TCRdb to the mid-2010s). As for the study more broadly: Template switching captured roughly one uniquely barcoded TCR beta cDNA molecule per two T cells in model experiments. The donors were divided into four age groups: young (average around 17 years), middle-aged (roughly 42), aged (about 62) and long-lived (about 79). Two additional independent replicas of 1 million unique cDNA reads from the same blood draw were analyzed for two donors (one aged 18 to 29 and one aged 80 or older). To avoid experimental bias, donors of different ages were spread randomly across the sequencing lanes. To track age-related changes in TCR beta repertoire diversity, the study relied on deep sequencing normalized with unique cDNA molecular identifiers. Summary of the overall study and its limitations: A strong correlation was found between observed TCR beta diversity and the percentage of naive T cells measured by flow cytometry. Bulk unsorted PBMC profiling prevented conclusive comparison of naive and antigen-experienced compartments. Compared with the aged group, the long-lived group had more naive CD4+ T cells, fewer expanded clones and increased TCR diversity, suggesting age selection. As age increased, observed TCR beta diversity per million T cells dropped in a roughly linear way, and a significant reduction was already evident by age about 40. The CMV infection status of donors was not known, potentially confounding age-related changes in expanded clonotypes. Estimates of total diversity based on one million sequenced T cells were considered lower bounds and underestimates.

Systemically healthy Caucasian individuals from Russia, 35 to 50 in total and aged about 6 to 95 years, were included as donors. Approximately 10 milliliters of peripheral blood were collected from each donor into EDTA-treated Vacutainer tubes. Ficoll-Paque density-gradient centrifugation was used to isolate PBMCs, with at least 7 million per sample. Trizol reagent was used to extract total RNA from the PBMCs, yielding at least 5 micrograms per sample. For every donor, an aliquot of PBMCs went through flow cytometry to measure the percentages of naive CD45RAhigh/CD27high T cells. Library construction relied on 5' RACE. The sequencer was an Illumina HiSeq 2500. A second PCR of about 7 to 12 cycles was run with a J-beta primer mix and a sample-barcoded 5' primer. Each TCR beta cDNA molecule received a unique molecular identifier from a template-switch 5' adaptor carrying 12 random nucleotides. At least 2.5 million CDR3-containing paired-end reads were obtained from each sample. The Mint cDNA synthesis kit, primed by a TRBC-specific oligonucleotide, was used to synthesize first-strand cDNA from all RNA. All cDNA was treated with uracil-DNA glycosylase and then went through a first 18-cycle PCR with the universal primers M1SS and BC2_uni_R. The authors' analysis ran thus. Normalization of each sample was performed by random selection of 1 million high-quality reads, each carrying a distinct molecular identifier. Reads sharing molecular identifiers were discarded rather than binned into consensus sequences. MiTCR, set to a Q25 quality threshold and the strictest error-elimination algorithm, was used for CDR3 identification, clonotype clustering and error correction. Lower-bound total TCR beta diversity was estimated with a nonparametric unseen species model using Euler transformation. TCRdb passed the public sequencing reads through fastp at Q25 and MiXCR, retaining productive beta sequences. Every distinct CDR3 protein forms one entry, paired with its most common genes and DNA. The V and J calls and clone size are TCRdb's, not the authors'. Across this sample there are 800,000 to 950,000 distinct CDR3 sequences, with 48% seen only once. The leading ten clones occupy 10% to 15% of the sample.

Details on this clonotype: The specificity of this receptor is unknown. One base away there is no much larger clone; base qualities are not given.

The sequence came from a young man in good health. Sample: blood.

CDR3 region: CASSTGGYYEQYF. The DNA sequence follows: TGTGCCAGCAGTACAGGGGGCTACTACGAGCAGTACTTC. The chain links TRBV6-5 with TRBJ2-7; TRBD1 agrees with 9 junctional bases. From cysteine to phenylalanine, the CDR3 is 13 amino acids long. Solely the CDR3 DNA is kept, with 39 bases framed from the first base. CDR1 and CDR2 were assigned from the germline V gene as MNHEY and SVGAGI. V and J are trimmed by 5 bases and 3 bases, and the gene matches miss 2 bases of the junction.